This note documents a single TCR beta chain sequence. This entry is derived from a study of blood T cell repertoires in COVID-19. At the level of the study: Acute and convalescent COVID-19 specimens originated in the United States, Italy and Spain. The cDNA or gDNA used as material had been derived from T cells, B-cell-depleted T cells, or PBMCs.

In the authors' methods: Amplified reference gene primers provided the basis for estimating nucleated cell counts. Some clones are missing from TCRdb's copy, which holds only in-frame ones; the method was immunoSEQ multiplex PCR. V and J calls and clone size come straight from that table; D and trimming were deduced from the DNA. The sample contains 100,000 to 150,000 clones, nearly 90% of which appear only once. Germline V gene lookup returns CDR1 SGDLS and CDR2 YYNGEE. The V end was cut by 0 bases, the J end by 1 base, with 8 bases between. The CDR3 is made up of 14 amino acids. The Seattle site enrolled patients during active infection and followed them longitudinally.

The chain uses TRBV9 and TRBJ2-7; weak D call: TRBD1 (5 bases). Sequenced input: peripheral blood. This sequence originates from a woman aged 60-75 years with COVID-19, enrolled during active disease. CDR3 in DNA: TGTGCCAGCAGCGTAGTCCCAGGGTCCTACGAGCAGTACTTC. It specifies CASSVVPGSYEQYF.